This TCR beta chain was captured in a study of blood T cell repertoires in COVID-19. For the study at large: The cDNA or gDNA used as material had been derived from T cells, B-cell-depleted T cells, or PBMCs.

Original handling: Amplification of reference gene primers provided the estimated nucleated cell counts. TCRdb's table, derived via immunoSEQ multiplex PCR, lists solely in-frame clones and lacks some. V and J calls and clone size are given by that table; D and trimming were obtained from the DNA. The data contain about 160,000 clones, 82% of them singletons. There are 19 residues in the CDR3. The ends lost 1 base at V and 7 bases at J; junction bases unmatched: 10. Germline CDR1 and CDR2: LGHDT and YNNKEL (reference sequence). The clonotype comes from a woman older than 75 with acute or convalescent COVID-19. V usage is TRBV3-1 (or the pseudogene TRBV3-2) and J usage is TRBJ2-1, with 16 bases identical to TRBD2. Sample: peripheral blood. In nucleotides, the CDR3 is TGTGCCAGCAGCCAAGGGGGGACTAGCGGGAGGGCCACCAGGAATGAGCAGTTCTTC. Translation gives CASSQGGTSGRATRNEQFF.